One and the same sample provided the 30 T cell receptor beta chains below, sequenced in a study of blood T cell repertoires in COVID-19. Assay: immunoSEQ multiplex PCR; the TCRdb copy retains only in-frame clones and omits some. The sample lists roughly 260,000 clones; more than 70% were seen once. The sequencing sample was made of peripheral blood. Source of these receptors: a woman between 45 and 60 years old with acute or convalescent COVID-19.

The chain carries TRBV6-4 and TRBJ1-5, with 8 bases aligning to TRBD1. The trim removed 2 bases at V and 5 bases at J, leaving 14 bases unmatched. This CDR3 region has 18 residues. Germline V gives CDR1 MRHNA, CDR2 SNTAGT. This CDR3 is CASSDPIWDRKSDQPQHF. The CDR3 DNA reads TGTGCCAGCAGTGACCCGATCTGGGACAGGAAATCCGATCAGCCCCAGCATTTT.

The gene calls are TRBV7-2 and TRBJ2-7; 9 bases are a match to TRBD1. This CDR3 is 15 amino acids long. Trimming removed 5 bases from V and 1 base from J; junction bases left unmatched: 6. Germline V gene data show CDR1 as SGHTA and CDR2 as FQGNSA. CDR3 in amino acids: CASSTGTGISYEQYF. CDR3 coding DNA: TGTGCCAGCAGCACCGGGACAGGGATTTCCTACGAGCAGTACTTC.

This clone was seen more than once but under ten times. The chain has TRBV24-1 and TRBJ2-2; TRBD2 might be the D (7 bases). V was trimmed by 0 bases and J by 3 bases, leaving 16 bases between them. Germline V gene sequence: CDR1 KGHDR, CDR2 SFDVKD. The CDR3 sequence is 18 residues long. In DNA, the CDR3 is TGTGCCACCAGTGATTTGCAAGGGGGGGCGGATCACACCGGGGAGCTGTTTTTT. It is translated as CATSDLQGGADHTGELFF.

This clone has a single count. The V call is TRBV7-2, the J call TRBJ2-7; TRBD2 might be the D (5 bases). Germline V CDR1 and CDR2: SGHTA, FQGNSA. The CDR3 has 12 residues. The ends were cut back, 1 base at V and 7 bases at J, with 8 bases in the middle. The DNA for the CDR3 is TGTGCCAGCAGCTTAGTCAGAGGGGAGCAGTACTTC. It translates to CASSLVRGEQYF.

This clone has just one count. This chain links TRBV27 with TRBJ1-5, with 10 bases matching TRBD1. The CDR3 is 16 amino acids. V was clipped by 5 bases and J by 11 bases; unmatched bases: 15. Germline lookup yields CDR1 MNHEY and CDR2 SMNVEV (reference sequence). CDR3 nucleotide sequence: TGTGCCAGCAGTCCTTGGACAGGGGGGAACATTATAGCCCAGCATTTT. Translation gives CASSPWTGGNIIAQHF.

The chain employs TRBV16 and TRBJ2-1; TRBD1 aligns across 8 bases. The CDR3 consists of 13 residues. CDR1 and CDR2 from the germline V gene are KGHSY and FQNENV. Unmatched junction bases numbered 2, after V lost 4 bases and J lost 6 bases. The CDR3 region has the DNA TGTGCCAGCAGCCTGGGACAGGTCAATGAGCAGTTCTTC. Translated: CASSLGQVNEQFF.

The chain uses TRBV3-1 (or the pseudogene TRBV3-2) and TRBJ1-5; possible D gene TRBD1, 6 bases. Trimming pared 5 bases from V and 6 bases from J, leaving 14 bases between. This CDR3 contains 14 residues. Germline CDR1 reads LGHDT; CDR2 reads YNNKEL (reference sequence). CDR3: CASSFGTYGQPQHF. CDR3 DNA sequence: TGTGCCAGCAGCTTCGGGACATATGGTCAGCCCCAGCATTTT.

The rearrangement links TRBV5-1 to TRBJ2-1; the match to TRBD2 covers 14 bases. There are 16 residues in the CDR3. Losses at the gene ends were 5 bases for V and 4 bases for J; bases not matched to a gene: 5. The V gene's germline CDR1 is SGHRS and CDR2 YFSETQ. Here the CDR3 DNA reads TGCGCCAGCAGACGACTAGCGGGAGGGTGGTACAATGAGCAGTTCTTC. Protein product: CASRRLAGGWYNEQFF.

This chain uses TRBV21-1 with TRBJ1-1; TRBD1, the D gene given by the table, was not confirmed from the DNA. TRBV21-1 counts as a pseudogene. This CDR3 contains 16 residues. Here the CDR3 DNA reads TGTGCCAGCAACTTTACTCCAGGGCCCATGAACACTGAAGCTTTCTTT. Residues: CASNFTPGPMNTEAFF.

The V and J genes are TRBV28 and TRBJ2-3; 7 bases align to TRBD1. The germline V gene has CDR1 MDHEN and CDR2 SYDVKM. Trimming cost V 2 bases and J 0 bases; bases outside gene matches: 8. The CDR3 extends over 17 amino acids. The DNA of the CDR3 is TGTGCCAGCAGTTTACCCGGGACAGCTACTAGCACAGATACGCAGTATTTT. Residues: CASSLPGTATSTDTQYF.

The rearrangement joins TRBV15 to TRBJ2-3; possible D gene TRBD1, 6 bases. The germline V gene has CDR1 LNHNV and CDR2 YYDKDF (reference sequence). The CDR3 length is 15 residues. Trimming shortened V by 1 base and J by 0 bases, and 8 bases separated the two germline ends. The CDR3 DNA sequence: TGTGCCACCAGCAGAGCAGGGGAAAGCACAGATACGCAGTATTTT. Protein product: CATSRAGESTDTQYF.

In this sample, this clone turned up once. V gene TRBV6-6 combines with J gene TRBJ2-7; 9 nucleotides line up with TRBD1. The V and J ends lost 6 bases and 2 bases, in that order; junction bases with no gene match: 8. Germline CDR1 reads MNHNY; CDR2 reads SVGAGI (reference sequence). This CDR3 has 15 amino acids. The CDR3 spells CASRYPGDRAYEQYF. The CDR3 region has the DNA TGTGCCAGCAGGTACCCGGGGGACAGGGCCTACGAGCAGTACTTC.

This clone was detected a few times. The chain carries TRBV27 and TRBJ1-1; 7 nucleotides line up with TRBD1. With V trimmed by 6 bases and J by 0 bases, 4 bases remained unmatched. This CDR3 spans 14 amino acids. CDR1 is MNHEY and CDR2 is SMNVEV in the germline V gene (reference sequence). CDR3 nucleotides: TGTGCCAGCAGGACGGGACAGCTGAACACTGAAGCTTTCTTT. This sequence encodes CASRTGQLNTEAFF.

The gene calls are TRBV27 and TRBJ2-3, with TRBD2 matching 13 bases. Looked up from germline, CDR1 is MNHEY and CDR2 is SMNVEV (reference sequence). The CDR3 contains 17 residues. V lost 6 bases, J lost 1 base, and 7 bases stayed unmatched. The CDR3 reads CASRGLAGEVGTDTQYF. The CDR3 bases are TGTGCCAGCAGAGGACTAGCGGGAGAGGTGGGCACAGATACGCAGTATTTT.

V usage is TRBV5-1 and J usage is TRBJ2-5; TRBD1 agrees at 8 bases. Germline values: CDR1 SGHRS, CDR2 YFSETQ. V lost 4 bases and J lost 4; bases outside the gene matches: 3. The CDR3 length is 13 residues. The CDR3 here is CASSPTGVETQYF. The CDR3 coding sequence is TGCGCCAGCAGCCCGACAGGGGTAGAGACCCAGTACTTC. Filled out from reference TRBV5-1 and TRBJ2-5, the complete variable domain reads KAGVTQTPRYLIKTRGQQVTLSCSPISGHRSVSWYQQTPGQGLQFLFEYFSETQRNKGNFPGRFSGRQFSNSRSEMNVSTLELGDSALYLCASSPTGVETQYFGPGTRLLVL.

The CDR3 region has the DNA TGTGCCAGCAGTTACGGCAGGGGCTGGAACACTGAAGCTTTCTTT. Translating gives CASSYGRGWNTEAFF. The genes are TRBV6-2 or TRBV6-3 and TRBJ1-1, with a possible D match to TRBD1 (6 bases). The CDR3 sequence is 15 residues long. The germline CDR1 and CDR2 sequences are MNHEY and SVGEGT. V lost 2 bases and J lost 1, with 11 bases in between.

This rearrangement joins TRBV12-3 or TRBV12-4 to TRBJ1-1; D remains ambiguous. The CDR3 sequence is 11 residues long. V was pared by 6 bases and J by 3 bases, with 5 bases between. The CDR3 reads CASSGYTEAFF. CDR3 DNA sequence: TGTGCCAGCAGCGGGTACACTGAAGCTTTCTTT.

V usage is TRBV19 and J usage is TRBJ1-3; D ambiguous. The length of the CDR3 is 14 residues. V dropped 7 bases and J dropped 3 bases, with 13 bases sitting between them. The V gene's germline CDR1 is LNHDA and CDR2 SQIVND (reference sequence). CDR3 DNA: TGTGCCAGTAAGGAGGGTGTGGATGGAAACACCATATATTTT. It is translated as CASKEGVDGNTIYF.

This clone was picked up one time. This chain links TRBV2 with TRBJ2-1, with a possible D match to TRBD2 (6 bases). The CDR3 sequence is 14 residues long. CDR1 is SNHLY, CDR2 FYNNEI, per germline. V lost 6 bases, J lost 2 bases, and 11 bases lay in between. CDR3 nucleotide sequence: TGTGCCAGCAGCCCCGGGAGAACCTACAATGAGCAGTTCTTC. Protein: CASSPGRTYNEQFF.

The rearrangement links TRBV15 to TRBJ2-1, with 9 bases that match TRBD2. CDR1 is LNHNV and CDR2 is YYDKDF in the germline V gene (reference sequence). The ends lost 1 base at V and 6 bases at J; junction bases unmatched: 4. The CDR3 loop spans 15 amino acids. CDR3 DNA sequence: TGTGCCACCAGCAGAGCACTAGCGGGTCTCAATGAGCAGTTCTTC. It translates to CATSRALAGLNEQFF.

The rearrangement links TRBV29-1 to TRBJ1-3; a possible D gene is TRBD1 (5 bases). The V and J ends lost 0 bases and 0 bases respectively, with 9 bases between them. The CDR3 spans 15 residues. Germline V gene data show CDR1 as SQVTM and CDR2 as ANQGSEA. The CDR3 protein is CSVEDWTPSGNTIYF. The CDR3 DNA reads as TGCAGCGTTGAAGATTGGACACCCTCTGGAAACACCATATATTTT.

The genes are TRBV30 and TRBJ2-3, with TRBD2 matching 9 bases. The CDR3 length is 14 residues. The V segment lost 0 bases and the J segment 4 bases; nucleotides outside the gene matches: 2. CDR1 is GTSNPN and CDR2 is SVGIG in the germline V gene (reference sequence). The CDR3 spells CAWSVGGRADTQYF. DNA of the CDR3: TGTGCCTGGAGTGTAGGCGGGAGGGCAGATACGCAGTATTTT.

This clone has a handful of counts. The chain carries TRBV28 and TRBJ1-1, with 9 positions matching TRBD1. V lost 3 bases and J lost 3; bases outside the gene matches: 11. Germline V CDR1 and CDR2: MDHEN, SYDVKM. This CDR3 has 17 amino acids. CDR3 loop: CASSFGWDRAAHTEAFF. The CDR3 region has the DNA TGTGCCAGCAGTTTTGGTTGGGACAGGGCCGCCCACACTGAAGCTTTCTTT.

The chain uses TRBV27 and TRBJ2-2; the D gene is possibly TRBD1 (6 bases). CDR1 is MNHEY, CDR2 SMNVEV, per germline (reference sequence). Trimming took off 3 bases at V and 9 bases at J, with 11 bases between the two ends. The CDR3 totals 13 residues. CDR3 sequence reads: CASSLVQGWELFF. The CDR3 DNA reads as TGTGCCAGCAGTTTGGTGCAGGGGTGGGAGCTGTTTTTT.

The chain couples TRBV7-2 to TRBJ2-3; TRBD2 matches 11 bases. V dropped 5 bases and J dropped 4; count of bases not matched to a gene: 5. Per the germline V gene, CDR1 is SGHTA and CDR2 is FQGNSA. The CDR3 is 15 residues long. The CDR3 is CASSHTSGSPDTQYF. CDR3 nucleotides: TGTGCCAGCAGCCATACTAGCGGGAGTCCAGATACGCAGTATTTT.

The genes are TRBV3-1 (or the pseudogene TRBV3-2) and TRBJ2-1, with D maybe TRBD2 (6 bases). CDR1 and CDR2 (germline): LGHDT, YNNKEL (reference sequence). There are 14 residues in the CDR3. Trimming left V 6 bases short and J 5 bases short, with 14 bases between. The CDR3 loop reads CASRPDGGNNEQFF. CDR3 bases: TGTGCCAGCAGACCGGACGGCGGGAACAATGAGCAGTTCTTC.

V is TRBV10-2 and J is TRBJ1-4; 8 bases are a match to TRBD1. V was pared by 6 bases and J by 1 base, with 7 bases of the junction left unmatched. This CDR3 has 16 amino acids. The V gene's germline CDR1 is WSHSY and CDR2 SAAADI. CDR3 nucleotide sequence: TGCGCCAGCAGAGATACAGGGGGAGGAACTAATGAAAAACTGTTTTTT. The encoded protein is CASRDTGGGTNEKLFF.

V and J are TRBV3-1 (or the pseudogene TRBV3-2) and TRBJ2-5; the D gene is possibly TRBD1 (5 bases). V lost 5 bases to trimming and J lost 3 bases, with 16 bases between them. CDR1 and CDR2 from the germline V gene are LGHDT and YNNKEL (reference sequence). CDR3 size: 15 residues. The CDR3 loop is CASSTRRDWEETQYF. The CDR3 nucleotides are TGTGCCAGCAGCACCCGCAGGGATTGGGAAGAGACCCAGTACTTC.

V usage is TRBV5-4 and J usage is TRBJ2-5; no firm D call. Trimming left V 0 bases short and J 2 bases short, with 2 bases between. The CDR3 consists of 12 residues. Germline loops: CDR1 SGHNT, CDR2 YYREEE (reference sequence). CDR3 amino acids: CASSLAQETQYF. The DNA of the CDR3 is TGTGCCAGCAGCTTGGCACAAGAGACCCAGTACTTC.

The CDR3 region has the DNA TGTGCCAGCAGCCCCGGGACAGGGGGGTCCAATGAGCAGTTCTTC. Protein product: CASSPGTGGSNEQFF. The V and J genes are TRBV7-3 and TRBJ2-1, with TRBD1 matching over 11 bases. Germline CDR1 reads SGHTA; CDR2 reads FQGTGA. CDR3 length: 15 amino acids. J was trimmed by 6 bases and V by 5 bases; bases with no gene match: 6.